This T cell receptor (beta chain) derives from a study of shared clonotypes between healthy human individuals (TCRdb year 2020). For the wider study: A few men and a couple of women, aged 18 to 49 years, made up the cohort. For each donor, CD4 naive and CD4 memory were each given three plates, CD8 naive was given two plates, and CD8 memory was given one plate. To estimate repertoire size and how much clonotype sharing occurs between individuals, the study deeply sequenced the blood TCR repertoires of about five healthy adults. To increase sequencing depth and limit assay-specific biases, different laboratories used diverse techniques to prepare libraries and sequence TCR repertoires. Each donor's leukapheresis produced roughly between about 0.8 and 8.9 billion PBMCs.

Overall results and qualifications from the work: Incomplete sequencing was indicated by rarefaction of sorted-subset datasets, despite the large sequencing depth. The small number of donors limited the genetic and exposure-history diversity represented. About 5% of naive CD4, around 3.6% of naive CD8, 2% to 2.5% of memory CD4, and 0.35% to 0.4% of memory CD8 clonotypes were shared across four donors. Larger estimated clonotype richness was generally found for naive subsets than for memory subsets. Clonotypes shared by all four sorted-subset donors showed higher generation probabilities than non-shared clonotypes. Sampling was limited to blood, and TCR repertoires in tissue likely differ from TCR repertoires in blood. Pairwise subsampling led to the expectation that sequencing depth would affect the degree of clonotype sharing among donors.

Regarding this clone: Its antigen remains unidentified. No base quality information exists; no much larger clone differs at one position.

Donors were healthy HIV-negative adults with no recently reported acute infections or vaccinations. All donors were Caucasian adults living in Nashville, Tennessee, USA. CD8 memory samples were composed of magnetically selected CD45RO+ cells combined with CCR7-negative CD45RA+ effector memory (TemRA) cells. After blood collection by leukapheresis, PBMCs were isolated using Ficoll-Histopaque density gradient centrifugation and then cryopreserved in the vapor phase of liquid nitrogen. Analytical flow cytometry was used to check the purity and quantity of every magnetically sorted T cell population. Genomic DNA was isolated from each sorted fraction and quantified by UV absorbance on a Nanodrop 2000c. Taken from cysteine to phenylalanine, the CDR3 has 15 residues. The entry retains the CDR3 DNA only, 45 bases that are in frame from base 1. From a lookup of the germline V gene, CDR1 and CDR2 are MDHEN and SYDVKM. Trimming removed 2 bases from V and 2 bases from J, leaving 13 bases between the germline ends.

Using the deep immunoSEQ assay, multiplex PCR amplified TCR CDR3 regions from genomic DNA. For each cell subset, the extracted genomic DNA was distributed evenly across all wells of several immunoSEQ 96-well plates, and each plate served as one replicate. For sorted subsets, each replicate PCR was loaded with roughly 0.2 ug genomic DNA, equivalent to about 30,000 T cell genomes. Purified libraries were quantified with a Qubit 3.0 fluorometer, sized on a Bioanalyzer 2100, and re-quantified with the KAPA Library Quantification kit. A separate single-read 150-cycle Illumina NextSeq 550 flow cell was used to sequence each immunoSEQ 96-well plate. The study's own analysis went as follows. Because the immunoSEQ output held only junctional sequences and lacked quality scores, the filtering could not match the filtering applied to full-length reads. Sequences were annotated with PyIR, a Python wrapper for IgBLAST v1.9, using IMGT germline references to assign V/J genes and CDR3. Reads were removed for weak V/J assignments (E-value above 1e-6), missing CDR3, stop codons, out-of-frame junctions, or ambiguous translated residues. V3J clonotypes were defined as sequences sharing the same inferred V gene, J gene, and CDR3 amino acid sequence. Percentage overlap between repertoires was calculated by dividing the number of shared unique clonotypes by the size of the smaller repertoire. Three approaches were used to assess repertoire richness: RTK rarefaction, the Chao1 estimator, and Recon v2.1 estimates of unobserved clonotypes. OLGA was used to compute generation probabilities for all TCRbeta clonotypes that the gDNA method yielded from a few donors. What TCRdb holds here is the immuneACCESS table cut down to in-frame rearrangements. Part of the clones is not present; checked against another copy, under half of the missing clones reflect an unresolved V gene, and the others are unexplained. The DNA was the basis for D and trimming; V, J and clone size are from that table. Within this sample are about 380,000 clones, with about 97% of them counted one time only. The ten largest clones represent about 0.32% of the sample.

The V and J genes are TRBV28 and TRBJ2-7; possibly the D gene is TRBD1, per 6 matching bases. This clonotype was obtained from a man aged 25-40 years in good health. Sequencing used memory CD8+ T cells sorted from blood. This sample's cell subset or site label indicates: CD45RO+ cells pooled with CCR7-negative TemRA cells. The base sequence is TGTGCCAGCAGTTTACCCCGGACAGCAGCCTACGAGCAGTACTTC. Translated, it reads CASSLPRTAAYEQYF.